The source of this T cell receptor beta chain is a study of shared clonotypes between healthy human individuals. In germline, CDR1 is SEHNR, CDR2 FQNEAQ (reference sequence). This CDR3 contains 16 residues. The ends lost 6 bases at V and 5 bases at J; junction bases unmatched: 4. Study outcomes and limitations: Researchers sampled blood only, noting tissue repertoires likely differ. Among donors, sharing of clonotypes was expected to be affected by sequencing depth.

Regarding this clone: The antigen is not known.

The assay was immunoSEQ multiplex PCR, and TCRdb's table has in-frame clones only and misses some. The sample holds some 500,000 clones, 65% to 80% seen once. All participating donors were Caucasian adults from Nashville, Tennessee. The clonotype was recovered from a middle-aged woman in good health. Some clones in this sample may be carry-over from other donors' samples. The sample taken for sequencing was PBMCs. This chain connects TRBV7-9 to TRBJ2-1, with 16 positions matching TRBD2. CDR3 region: CASRTGTSGGDNEQFF. CDR3 in DNA: TGTGCCAGCAGAACCGGGACTAGCGGGGGGGACAATGAGCAGTTCTTC.